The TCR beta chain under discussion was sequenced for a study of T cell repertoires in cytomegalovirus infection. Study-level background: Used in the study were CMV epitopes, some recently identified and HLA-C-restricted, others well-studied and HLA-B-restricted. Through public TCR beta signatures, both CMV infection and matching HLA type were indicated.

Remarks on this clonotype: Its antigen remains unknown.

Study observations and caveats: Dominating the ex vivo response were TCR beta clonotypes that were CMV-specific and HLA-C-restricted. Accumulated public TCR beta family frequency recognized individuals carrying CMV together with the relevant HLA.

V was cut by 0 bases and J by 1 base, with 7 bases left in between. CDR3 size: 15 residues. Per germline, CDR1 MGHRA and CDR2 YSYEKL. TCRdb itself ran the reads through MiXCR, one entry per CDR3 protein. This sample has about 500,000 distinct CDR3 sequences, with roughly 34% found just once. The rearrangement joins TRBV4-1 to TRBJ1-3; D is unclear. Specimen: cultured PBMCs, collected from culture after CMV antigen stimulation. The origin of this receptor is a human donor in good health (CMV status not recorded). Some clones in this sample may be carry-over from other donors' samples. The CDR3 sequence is CASSQDWTSGNTIYF. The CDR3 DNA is TGCGCCAGCAGCCAAGACTGGACTTCTGGAAACACCATATATTTT.